Here is one TCR beta chain with its context. The sample originates from a study of blood T cell repertoires in COVID-19. Overall study: Italy, Spain and the United States were the sources of the convalescent and acute COVID-19 samples.

Libraries were prepared by immunoSEQ multiplex PCR; TCRdb keeps only in-frame clonotypes and omits some of them. The table has almost 500,000 clones, approximately 90% seen once. The CDR3 is made up of 16 amino acids. CDR1 and CDR2 from the germline V gene are SGHVS and FQNEAQ. Trimming left V 3 bases short and J 3 bases short, with 15 bases between. Cohort 3 recovered donors had two negative PCRs, clearance, or symptom resolution. The chain employs TRBV7-8 and TRBJ1-5, with a tentative D call TRBD1 (6 bases). The source is a woman aged 60-75 years who had recovered from COVID-19. Sequenced: PBMCs or T cells enriched from blood (not recorded which). The DNA for the CDR3 is TGTGCCAGCAGCTTTGGGATTGGACAGCTCAATCAGCCCCAGCATTTT. Encoded protein: CASSFGIGQLNQPQHF.